The clone carrying this T cell receptor (beta chain) was counted once. Its antigen is unknown. The time point here: cycle 4 day 1 (C4D1), after more than five weeks of nivolumab. Relapses following autologous stem cell transplantation were seen in all patients, with brentuximab vedotin exposure varying. It was by magnetic negative selection that CD4+ T cells were purified from thawed PBMCs. The CDR3 extends over 14 amino acids. CDR1 and CDR2 from the germline V gene are SGHTA and FQGNSA. V trimming: 6 bases; J trimming: 2 bases; junction bases outside the gene matches: 4. The sample is drawn from a study of PD-1 blockade in classical Hodgkin lymphoma. Method: immunoSEQ multiplex PCR; TCRdb's copy keeps in-frame clones and lacks some. The sample has about 30,000 clones, approximately 90% seen once. Study outcomes and limitations: A significant rise in TCR diversity was seen by C4D1 for CD4+ cells but not for CD8+ cells. Nivolumab starters within 1 year of ASCT were excluded. Diminished baseline TCR diversity has been reported in newly diagnosed patients relative to healthy donors.

The material sequenced was CD4+ T cells from blood, taken before the fourth cycle of nivolumab. The receptor was derived from a human donor with classical Hodgkin lymphoma. The rearrangement links TRBV7-2 to TRBJ2-3; 8 bases map to TRBD1. DNA for the CDR3: TGTGCCAGCAGATCGACAGGGGCCACAGATACGCAGTATTTT. Translated, it gives CASRSTGATDTQYF.